This record concerns one TCR beta chain sequence. This CDR3 is built from 15 residues. Germline lookup yields CDR1 SGHTA and CDR2 FQGNSA. The ends were cut back, 2 bases at V and 6 bases at J, with 16 bases in the middle. These data are taken from a study of T cells in Graves' hyperthyroidism and ophthalmopathy. Study summary: Peripheral blood was acquired at first diagnosis, ahead of any therapy whatsoever.

Amplified TCR beta CDR3 regions came from RNA transcripts. First-round RT-PCR with HTBI primers amplified the TCR CDR3 region. TCRdb recomputed calls from the multiplex PCR reads with MiXCR, one row per CDR3 protein. This table has nearly 600,000 distinct CDR3 sequences, 11% to 15% appearing once. This receptor was identified in a woman aged 25 to 39 with Graves' hyperthyroidism that later progressed to Graves' ophthalmopathy. V and J are TRBV7-2 and TRBJ1-1; D may be TRBD1 (6 bases). Material for sequencing was blood. CDR3 residues: CASSLILGAGAEAFF. The CDR3 DNA sequence: TGTGCCAGCAGCTTAATTCTGGGGGCGGGCGCTGAAGCTTTCTTT.